This T cell receptor beta chain stems from a study of blood T cell repertoires in COVID-19. There are 13 residues in the CDR3. Per germline, CDR1 MGHDK and CDR2 SYGVNS. J was trimmed by 6 bases and V by 6 bases; bases with no gene match: 7. As originally analysed: The assay estimated nucleated cells by amplifying reference gene primers. TCRdb's table, derived via immunoSEQ multiplex PCR, lists solely in-frame clones and lacks some. V and J calls and clone size are copied from that table; D and trimming were computed from the DNA. In the table there are fewer than 200,000 clones, around four fifths of which are singletons.

The sequenced sample was peripheral blood. This TCR was sampled from a man aged 65 to 79 with active or convalescent COVID-19. The chain couples TRBV25-1 to TRBJ1-2; TRBD1 agrees at 7 bases. The CDR3 sequence: CASRVTGYDGYTF. The CDR3 nucleotides are TGTGCCAGCAGGGTGACAGGGTATGATGGCTACACCTTC.